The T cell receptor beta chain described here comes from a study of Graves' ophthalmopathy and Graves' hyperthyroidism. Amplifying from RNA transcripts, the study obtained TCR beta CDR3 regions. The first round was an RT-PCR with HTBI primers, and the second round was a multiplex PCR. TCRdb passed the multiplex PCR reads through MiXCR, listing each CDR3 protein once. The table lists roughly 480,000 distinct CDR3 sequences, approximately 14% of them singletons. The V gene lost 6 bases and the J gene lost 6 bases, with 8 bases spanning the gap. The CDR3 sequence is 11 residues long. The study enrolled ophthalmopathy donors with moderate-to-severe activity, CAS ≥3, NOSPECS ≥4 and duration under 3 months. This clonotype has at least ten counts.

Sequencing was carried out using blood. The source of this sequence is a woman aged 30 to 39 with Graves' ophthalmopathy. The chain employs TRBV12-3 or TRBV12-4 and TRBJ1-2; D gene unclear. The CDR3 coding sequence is TGTGCCAGCAGCCACGGTAATGGCTACACCTTC. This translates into CASSHGNGYTF.